This TCR beta chain was documented in a study of breast tumors, draining lymph nodes, adjacent tissues. Axillary draining lymph nodes of breast cancer patients supplied the node samples. Germline V CDR1 and CDR2: MNHNY, SVGAGI (reference sequence). The CDR3 is made up of 15 amino acids. V lost 5 bases, J lost 2 bases, and 4 bases stayed unmatched. In TCRdb, the multiplex PCR reads were re-called with MiXCR into one record per CDR3 protein. The data contain approximately 300,000 distinct CDR3 sequences, more than 30% of them singletons. This clonotype was observed many times. The chain joins TRBV6-6 to TRBJ2-7; 12 nucleotides line up with TRBD2. The TCR comes from a female donor with breast cancer. Some clones in this sample may be carry-over from other donors' samples. The sample was axillary lymph node tissue. CDR3 in amino acids: CASSTGLAGTYEQYF. The CDR3, as DNA: TGTGCCAGCAGTACCGGACTAGCGGGGACCTACGAGCAGTACTTC.